This TCR beta chain was identified during a study of blood T cell repertoires in COVID-19. Study as a whole: Samples of COVID-19 (acute and convalescent) were obtained from the United States, Italy and Spain. PBMCs, B-cell-depleted T cells, or T cells were the source of the cDNA or gDNA that made up the material.

V lost 4 bases to trimming and J lost 10 bases, with 14 bases between them. CDR1 SGHTA and CDR2 FQGNSA come from the germline V gene. The CDR3 runs to 14 residues. As handled by the study authors: The authors estimated nucleated cell counts from reference gene primer amplification. The repertoire was sequenced with immunoSEQ multiplex PCR; TCRdb's copy has only in-frame clones and lacks some. V, J and clone size were drawn from that table, and D and trimming were deduced from the DNA. Here the sample spans about 40,000 clones, approximately 83% being singletons. This clonotype was obtained from a woman in her sixties with acute or convalescent COVID-19. This rearrangement joins TRBV7-2 to TRBJ1-6, with D possibly TRBD1 on 5 matching bases. The sequenced material came from peripheral blood. The CDR3 coding sequence is TGTGCCAGCAGCTCCGGAGGGGTTTCCTCACCCCTCCACTTT. It codes for CASSSGGVSSPLHF. The variable domain in full, completed from reference TRBV7-2 and TRBJ1-6, reads GAGVSQSPSNKVTEKGKDVELRCDPISGHTALYWYRQSLGQGLEFLIYFQGNSAPDKSGLPSDRFSAERTGGSVSTLTIQRTQQEDSAVYLCASSSGGVSSPLHFGNGTRLTVT.